This is a list of T cell receptor beta chains from one sample in a study of blood T cell repertoires in COVID-19. Clones were sequenced by immunoSEQ multiplex PCR, and TCRdb holds only the in-frame ones, with some missing. This sample has approximately 200,000 clones; about 84% occur once, and the top ten carry 7.8%. Material for sequencing was peripheral blood. The receptors originated from an elderly woman with COVID-19, enrolled during active disease. CDR3s include the opening cysteine and the closing phenylalanine or tryptophan. The D gene is left open where the match is weak. Size values are once, few and many counts, or a class for expanded clones, and some rows have none.

V	size	J	D	CDR3	DNA
TRBV2	-	TRBJ2-2	-	CASRGDGELFF	TGTGCGTCCAGGGGTGACGGGGAGCTGTTTTTT
TRBV6-5	-	TRBJ1-2	TRBD1	CASSYAPGTGAIGYTF	TGTGCCAGCAGTTACGCCCCGGGGACAGGGGCGATAGGCTACACCTTC
TRBV12-3/TRBV12-4	-	TRBJ1-2	-	CASSLWRIYGYTF	TGTGCCAGCAGTTTATGGCGGATCTATGGCTACACCTTC
TRBV27	-	TRBJ2-5	-	CASSFRTEETQYF	TGTGCCAGCAGTTTCAGGACAGAAGAGACCCAGTACTTC
TRBV28	-	TRBJ1-2	-	CASSGGGYGYTF	TGTGCCAGCAGTGGGGGGGGTTATGGCTACACCTTC
TRBV14	-	TRBJ1-1	TRBD1	CASSQGTGAQAFF	TGTGCCAGCAGCCAAGGGACAGGGGCTCAAGCTTTCTTT
TRBV12-5	-	TRBJ2-2	-	CASGRGELFF	TGTGCTAGTGGCCGGGGAGAGCTGTTTTTT
TRBV18	-	TRBJ2-4	-	CASSPGASAKNIQYF	TGTGCCAGCTCACCAGGAGCGTCAGCCAAAAACATTCAGTACTTC
TRBV27	-	TRBJ1-2	TRBD1	CASSTRDRERPRGYTF	TGTGCCAGCAGTACTCGGGACAGGGAACGGCCGCGTGGCTACACCTTC
TRBV24-1	-	TRBJ2-2	TRBD1	CATGDRGHTGELFF	TGTGCCACCGGGGACAGGGGCCACACCGGGGAGCTGTTTTTT
TRBV6-5	-	TRBJ1-5	TRBD1	CASRTTGEPQHF	TGTGCCAGCAGAACGACAGGGGAGCCCCAGCATTTT
TRBV28	-	TRBJ1-3	-	CASQTGSGNTIYF	TGTGCCAGCCAGACAGGATCTGGAAACACCATATATTTT
TRBV9	-	TRBJ1-4	TRBD1	CASSVDRGQVEKLFF	TGTGCCAGCAGCGTAGACAGGGGGCAGGTTGAAAAACTGTTTTTT
TRBV15	-	TRBJ2-7	-	CATSRVDSYEQYF	TGTGCCACCAGCAGAGTAGACAGCTACGAGCAGTACTTC
TRBV28	-	TRBJ1-2	TRBD1	CASSSVGQGAYYGYTF	TGTGCCAGCAGTTCCGTGGGACAGGGGGCATACTATGGCTACACCTTC
TRBV7-6	-	TRBJ2-2	-	CASSLHGAGSSGELFF	TGTGCCAGCAGCTTACACGGAGCGGGCTCTTCCGGGGAGCTGTTTTTT
TRBV2	-	TRBJ2-4	-	CASSEGEMLAKNIQYF	TGTGCCAGCAGTGAAGGCGAGATGCTAGCCAAAAACATTCAGTACTTC
TRBV9	-	TRBJ2-2	TRBD2	CASARLAGGNTGELFF	TGTGCCAGCGCCCGGCTGGCGGGGGGGAACACCGGGGAGCTGTTTTTT
TRBV5-4	once	TRBJ1-2	-	CASSPQGLGDYGYTF	TGTGCCAGCAGCCCACAGGGCTTGGGGGACTATGGCTACACCTTC
TRBV12-3/TRBV12-4	-	TRBJ2-7	-	CASSFAGEQYF	TGTGCCAGCAGTTTTGCGGGCGAGCAGTACTTC
TRBV5-4	-	TRBJ2-5	-	CASSTDRQETQYF	TGTGCCAGCAGCACCGACAGACAAGAGACCCAGTACTTC